This T cell receptor (beta chain) was sequenced in a study of prognosis after radiotherapy for stage I lung cancer. TCR beta CDR3 was amplified from genomic DNA by two-round multiplex PCR. Round-one PCR had primers specific to each TRBV and TRBJ gene. A single record per CDR3 protein comes from TCRdb applying MiXCR to the multiplex PCR reads. This sample has almost 40,000 distinct CDR3 sequences, with about 24% found just once. The CDR3 is 14 residues long. Trimming removed 8 bases from V and 4 bases from J; junction bases left unmatched: 8. Germline loops: CDR1 SGHTA, CDR2 FQGNSA. This clonotype was seen ten or more times.

This TCR was recovered from a donor at least 50 years old with non-small cell lung cancer. The chain uses TRBV7-2 and TRBJ1-1; 9 bases fit TRBD1. The source was PBMCs, collected before or after stereotactic body radiation therapy (not recorded which). CDR3 protein: CASVGQGRSTEAFF. CDR3 nucleotide sequence: TGTGCCAGCGTTGGACAGGGGAGGTCCACTGAAGCTTTCTTT.